Following are 16 T cell receptor beta chains from one sample sequenced in a study of blood T cells in healthy people across ages. Alongside a J-beta primer mix, a sample-barcoded 5' primer served in a second PCR lasting roughly 7 to 12 cycles. MiXCR, applied by TCRdb to the 5' RACE reads, yields one record per CDR3 protein. The data hold around 1.5 million distinct CDR3 sequences, with around 36% observed a single time. The sample consisted of blood. Every receptor here comes from a woman in her twenties or thirties in good health.

This clonotype was detected only a few times. The genes are TRBV7-2 and TRBJ2-1; weak D call: TRBD2 (5 bases). The CDR3 covers 17 residues. Trimming removed 1 base from V and 5 bases from J, with 18 bases in between. In germline, CDR1 is SGHTA, CDR2 FQGNSA. The CDR3, as DNA: TGTGCCAGCAGCTTAGATCCTGGGCTAGCAGCTAACAATGAGCAGTTCTTC. Its protein is CASSLDPGLAANNEQFF.

For the CDR3, the DNA is TGTGCCAGCAGCTCCGGAGGGGTTGGAAACTCCTACAATGAGCAGTTCTTC. Translating gives CASSSGGVGNSYNEQFF. This chain joins TRBV9 and TRBJ2-1, with a possible D match to TRBD2 (6 bases). V lost 4 bases to trimming and J lost 0 bases, with 17 bases between them. Germline V gene lookup returns CDR1 SGDLS and CDR2 YYNGEE. This CDR3 is 17 amino acids long. The entire variable domain, with the rest obtained from reference TRBV9 and TRBJ2-1, is as follows: DSGVTQTPKHLITATGQRVTLRCSPRSGDLSVYWYQQSLDQGLQFLIQYYNGEERAKGNILERFSAQQFPDLHSELNLSSLELGDSALYFCASSSGGVGNSYNEQFFGPGTRLTVL.

As for this clonotype: The conserved closing phenylalanine or tryptophan is absent in this CDR3, likely reflecting a read error. V usage is TRBV7-2 and J usage is TRBJ2-3; no clear D gene. CDR1 and CDR2 (germline): SGHTA, FQGNSA. There are 14 residues in the CDR3. The CDR3 coding sequence is TGTGCCAGCAACTTAACTCACGGCACAGATACGCAGTATTTG. It encodes CASNLTHGTDTQYL.

J is TRBJ1-5 and V is TRBV5-1; the match to TRBD1 covers 7 bases. Trimming at V came to 4 bases and at J to 5 bases, leaving 15 bases not matched to a gene. Germline V gives CDR1 SGHRS, CDR2 YFSETQ. CDR3 length equals 17 residues. The CDR3 loop is CASSPSPGGSSDQPQHF. CDR3 DNA sequence: TGCGCCAGCAGCCCTAGTCCAGGGGGTAGTTCGGATCAGCCCCAGCATTTT.

The rearrangement joins TRBV6-6 to TRBJ2-5; a possible D gene is TRBD2 (6 bases). Deletions cut 4 bases from V and 5 bases from J, with 14 bases between. The germline gives CDR1 MNHNY, CDR2 SVGAGI (reference sequence). CDR3 length equals 14 residues. The CDR3, as DNA: TGTGCCAGCAGTTTCCGGAGGGCGGAGGAGACCCAGTACTTC. Its translation is CASSFRRAEETQYF.

V usage is TRBV29-1 and J usage is TRBJ2-7; 7 bases agree with TRBD1. The CDR3 totals 13 residues. Germline CDR1 is SQVTM and CDR2 is ANQGSEA. V lost 8 bases and J lost 4; bases outside the gene matches: 11. In DNA, the CDR3 is TGCAGCCCAAAAGCCGGCAGGGGGTACGAGCAGTACTTC. It yields the protein CSPKAGRGYEQYF.

The genes are TRBV20-1 and TRBJ2-2; no reliable D call. Trimming removed 3 bases at V and 6 bases at J, with 11 bases between. The germline CDR1 and CDR2 sequences are DFQATT and SNEGSKA (reference sequence). CDR3 length: 13 amino acids. Written as DNA, the CDR3 is TGCAGTGCTAGGCGAGAATTGGCCGGGGAGCTGTTTTTT. Translation: CSARRELAGELFF.

This clonotype has only a few counts. The chain recombines TRBV1 with TRBJ2-1; whether TRBD2, the table's D call, matches the DNA was not checked. TRBV1 is assigned pseudogene status. The CDR3 sequence is 18 residues long. CDR3 nucleotide sequence: TGCACCAGCAGCCGGTTGAGGCCTAGCGGGGTCCGTAGCAATGAGCAGTTCTTC. Translation gives CTSSRLRPSGVRSNEQFF.

The rearrangement links TRBV2 to TRBJ1-5, with 7 nucleotides matching TRBD1. Germline V gives CDR1 SNHLY, CDR2 FYNNEI. V lost 6 bases to trimming and J lost 0 bases; unmatched junction nucleotides: 5. The CDR3 is made up of 15 amino acids. DNA for the CDR3: TGTGCCAGCAGGGGGACAGTTTATAGCAATCAGCCCCAGCATTTT. As protein: CASRGTVYSNQPQHF.

This clonotype was observed a handful of times. The chain has TRBV5-1 and TRBJ2-5, with 7 bases fitting TRBD2. Germline V gene data show CDR1 as SGHRS and CDR2 as YFSETQ. The junction had 16 bases not matched to a gene; V was cut back by 0 bases and J by 5 bases. This CDR3 region has 18 residues. This CDR3 is CASSLAPFGAGVRETQYF. As DNA, the CDR3 is TGCGCCAGCAGCTTGGCCCCCTTTGGCGCGGGGGTGCGGGAGACCCAGTACTTC.

The rearrangement links TRBV7-9 to TRBJ2-1; D uncertain. The CDR3 loop spans 15 amino acids. Looked up from germline, CDR1 is SEHNR and CDR2 is FQNEAQ (reference sequence). With 0 bases removed from V and 7 bases from J, the gap between germline ends came to 13 bases. The chain's CDR3 is CASSLARPSRNEQFF. Written as DNA, the CDR3 is TGTGCCAGCAGCTTAGCGAGGCCCTCTCGGAATGAGCAGTTCTTC. The full variable domain, its missing parts supplied by reference TRBV7-9 and TRBJ2-1, is DTGVSQNPRHKITKRGQNVTFRCDPISEHNRLYWYRQTLGQGPEFLTYFQNEAQLEKSRLLSDRFSAERPKGSFSTLEIQRTEQGDSAMYLCASSLARPSRNEQFFGPGTRLTVL.

A word on this clonotype: Possible read error: a much larger clone is one base away. V and J are TRBV20-1 and TRBJ2-5; no clear D. The J call may be incorrect, as the DNA end agrees better with TRBJ2-7. CDR1 is DFQATT, CDR2 SNEGSKA, per germline (reference sequence). The CDR3 sequence is 13 residues long. The CDR3 nucleotides are TGCAGTGCTAGAGATCGGGCCAGCCACGAGCAGTACTTC. Translated: CSARDRASHEQYF.

This clonotype was seen only a few times. The chain couples TRBV6-1 to TRBJ2-3; 9 bases are shared with TRBD1. Unmatched junction bases numbered 7, after V lost 4 bases and J lost 2 bases. Germline CDR1 and CDR2: MNHNS and SASEGT. The CDR3 runs 16 residues. The CDR3 DNA reads as TGTGCCAGCAGTGTCAGACAGGGGGGCTACACAGATACGCAGTATTTT. It yields the protein CASSVRQGGYTDTQYF.

The chain carries TRBV27 and TRBJ2-7; 8 positions agree with TRBD2. V lost 5 bases, J lost 3 bases, and 6 bases stayed unmatched. The germline V gene has CDR1 MNHEY and CDR2 SMNVEV (reference sequence). This CDR3 is 14 amino acids long. The CDR3 coding sequence is TGTGCCAGCAGTCGACTAGCGAAGTTCTACGAGCAGTACTTC. Its translation: CASSRLAKFYEQYF.

The sample holds a few counts of this clonotype. The gene calls are TRBV14 and TRBJ2-7; perhaps TRBD1 as D (5 bases). The CDR3 is made up of 16 amino acids. Germline V lookup: CDR1 SGHDN, CDR2 FVKESK. The V end was cut by 0 bases, the J end by 3 bases, with 15 bases between. The CDR3 reads CASSQDLAGPVYEQYF. Written as DNA, the CDR3 is TGTGCCAGCAGCCAAGATCTGGCAGGGCCCGTCTACGAGCAGTACTTC.

This clonotype was detected many times. V gene TRBV5-1 combines with J gene TRBJ2-7; no definite D call. V was trimmed by 2 bases and J by 7 bases, leaving 10 bases between them. CDR1 is SGHRS and CDR2 is YFSETQ in the germline V gene. The CDR3 is 12 amino acids. The CDR3: CASSLYGFEQYF. The DNA for the CDR3 is TGCGCCAGCAGCTTATATGGTTTTGAGCAGTACTTC.